This T cell receptor beta chain emerged from a study of blood T cell repertoires in COVID-19. About the research overall: The United States, Italy and Spain supplied acute and convalescent COVID-19 samples. Nucleic acid was either cDNA or gDNA, and it came from T cells, B-cell-depleted T cells, or PBMCs.

The CDR3 extends over 15 amino acids. Trimming left V 2 bases short and J 0 bases short, with 5 bases between. CDR1 is SEHNR, CDR2 FQNEAQ, per germline (reference sequence). Study processing details: How many nucleated cells were present was estimated from reference gene primer amplification. Clones were sequenced by immunoSEQ multiplex PCR, and TCRdb holds only the in-frame ones, with some missing. That table is the source of V, J and clone size, and D and trimming were worked out from the DNA. The sample has 88,000 or so clones; 85% to 90% are singletons. This TCR was recovered from a man in his sixties with acute or convalescent COVID-19. The sequencing input was peripheral blood. This chain joins TRBV7-9 and TRBJ1-6; unclear D gene. The DNA of the CDR3 is TGTGCCAGCAGCTTAACGAGCTCCTATAATTCACCCCTCCACTTT. It is translated as CASSLTSSYNSPLHF. The whole variable domain, filled in from reference TRBV7-9 and TRBJ1-6, reads DTGVSQNPRHKITKRGQNVTFRCDPISEHNRLYWYRQTLGQGPEFLTYFQNEAQLEKSRLLSDRFSAERPKGSFSTLEIQRTEQGDSAMYLCASSLTSSYNSPLHFGNGTRLTVT.